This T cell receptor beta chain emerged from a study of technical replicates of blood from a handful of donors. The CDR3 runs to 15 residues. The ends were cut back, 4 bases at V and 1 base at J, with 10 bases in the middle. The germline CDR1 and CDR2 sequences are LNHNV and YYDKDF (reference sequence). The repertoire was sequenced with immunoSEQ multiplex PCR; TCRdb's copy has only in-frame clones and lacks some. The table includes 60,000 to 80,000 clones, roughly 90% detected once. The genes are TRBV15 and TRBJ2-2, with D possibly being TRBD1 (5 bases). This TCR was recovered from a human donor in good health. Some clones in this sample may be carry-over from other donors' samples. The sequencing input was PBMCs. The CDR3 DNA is TGTGCCACCAGCAAAGAAACAGGGAACACCGGGGAGCTGTTTTTT. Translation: CATSKETGNTGELFF.